At least ten counts were recorded for the clone carrying this T cell receptor beta chain. These data are taken from a study of T cells in Graves' hyperthyroidism and ophthalmopathy. RNA transcripts gave rise to amplified TCR beta CDR3 regions. The TCR CDR3 first-round RT-PCR relied on the HTBI primer set. TCRdb re-derived calls from the multiplex PCR reads in MiXCR, one entry per CDR3 protein. The sample comprises more than 35,000 distinct CDR3 sequences, around 48% of which are singletons, and roughly 32% rests with the top ten. V dropped 3 bases and J dropped 0; count of bases not matched to a gene: 0. The CDR3 covers 14 residues. The germline CDR1 and CDR2 sequences are MGHDK and SYGVNS.

Sequencing was carried out using peripheral blood or thyroid tissue (not recorded which). This TCR was sampled from a woman between 45 and 60 years old with Graves' hyperthyroidism. The rearrangement joins TRBV25-1 to TRBJ2-7, with 9 bases lining up with TRBD1. This chain's CDR3 is CASSEDRGSYEQYF. The CDR3 nucleotides are TGTGCCAGCAGTGAGGACAGGGGCTCCTACGAGCAGTACTTC.